The T cell receptor (beta chain) under discussion was sequenced for a study of OX40 agonist ivuxolimab in advanced cancers. With regard to the full study: The costimulatory receptor OX40 (CD134) was targeted by ivuxolimab, a fully human IgG2 agonistic monoclonal antibody. Peripheral TCRbeta sequencing was intended to test whether TCR sequence diversity was altered and clonal T-cell expansion was caused by ivuxolimab. Patients were allowed to have had prior anti-PD-1, anti-PD-L1 or anti-CTLA-4 therapy, and more than 35% of the dose-escalation patients had been treated with checkpoint inhibitors. Of the approximately 50 dose-escalation patients, hepatocellular carcinoma was present in around 20, melanoma in roughly 15, renal cell carcinoma in 9 and head and neck cancer in 9. The dose-escalation cohort was roughly 83% male with a mean age of around 62 years, ranging from roughly 23 to 85. The paper covers the monotherapy dose-escalation part of the phase I ivuxolimab trial, which included N ≈ 57 patients. Partial responses were achieved by three dose-escalation patients, of whom one had hepatocellular carcinoma and two had cutaneous melanoma. Intravenous ivuxolimab was administered to patients every 2 weeks at six dose levels: 0.01, 0.1, 0.3, 1.5, 3 and 10 mg/kg. Broad study findings and their caveats: At doses of 0.1 to 3.0 mg/kg, clonal expansion of both CD4+ and CD8+ T cells in blood was seen between baseline and week 6. In partial responders in the 0.1-3.0 mg/kg groups, normalized peripheral clonal expansion was found to be among the lowest, especially among CD8+ T cells. Low levels of normalized T-cell clonal expansion were also shown by some nonresponding patients. Which antigens the clonally expanded peripheral T cells were specific for was not determined. After ivuxolimab, expanded clones were on average more numerous among CD8+ T cells than among CD4+ T cells.

The trial excluded patients who had a history of autoimmune disease or were on systemic immunosuppression. Peripheral blood for TCR sequencing was collected from all dose cohorts at baseline, on cycle 4 day 1, and on cycle 7 day 1. The samples were taken from a phase I, first-in-human, multicenter, open-label dose-escalation trial of ivuxolimab. Adults with locally advanced or metastatic melanoma, renal cell, hepatocellular, or head and neck squamous cell carcinoma were enrolled in the trial. Before TCR sequencing, CD4+ T cells and CD8+ T cells were sorted from peripheral blood as separate populations. The germline V gene encodes CDR1 SGHAT and CDR2 FQNNGV. Taken from cysteine to phenylalanine, the CDR3 has 15 residues. This entry keeps only the CDR3 DNA: 45 bases, framed from base 1. Relative to germline, V is missing 1 base and J is missing 6 bases, with 7 bases of the junction outside any gene match.

About this clone: Its antigen target is currently unknown. Base qualities are missing; no much larger clone stands one base away.

For sequencing of the TCRbeta CDR3 region, genomic DNA was extracted from the sorted cells. The immunoSEQ Assay was used to sequence the TCRbeta CDR3 regions. TCRdb obtained this table from immuneACCESS and retained in-frame rearrangements with V and J assigned. These tables miss some clones; where compared with another copy, unresolved V genes account for less than half of the shortfall, and the remainder is unexplained. Within this sample are roughly 64,000 clones, with 70% to 90% of them counted one time only. The ten largest clones take up approximately 9.8% of the sample. The source of this sequence is an adult with an advanced solid tumor such as melanoma, head and neck, liver or kidney cancer. The chain uses TRBV11-2 and TRBJ2-7, and 9 bases in between align with TRBD2. The sample here was CD4+ or CD8+ T cells sorted from blood, taken in a trial of the OX40 agonist ivuxolimab. CDR3 sequence: CASSLVLAGISEQYF. The DNA sequence is TGTGCCAGCAGCTTAGTGCTAGCGGGAATCTCCGAGCAGTACTTC.